The 26 T cell receptor beta chains in this list originate from one sample, sequenced in a study of blood T cells in healthy people across ages. Combining a sample-barcoded 5' primer with a J-beta primer mix, a second PCR ran for about 7 to 11 cycles. TCRdb re-analysed the 5' RACE reads in MiXCR, keeping a single row per CDR3 protein. The data show 1,500,000 or so distinct CDR3 sequences, roughly 64% seen once. The source material was blood. These receptors were obtained from a man aged 18 to 30 in good health.

This clonotype was recorded a few times. V usage is TRBV20-1 and J usage is TRBJ2-4, with D hard to call. The germline V gene encodes CDR1 DFQATT and CDR2 SNEGSKA (reference sequence). Trimming cost V 0 bases and J 13 bases, with 16 bases left between them. CDR3 length equals 13 residues. CDR3 region: CSARDNRWDEQYF. The CDR3 DNA follows: TGCAGTGCTAGAGATAATCGGTGGGATGAGCAGTACTTC.

The rearrangement joins TRBV2 to TRBJ2-1, with 8 bases that match TRBD1. From germline, CDR1 is SNHLY and CDR2 FYNNEI. V gave up 7 bases and J gave up 0 bases; unmatched junction bases: 8. This CDR3 is 16 amino acids long. The CDR3: CASKPRGLSSYNEQFF. The CDR3 DNA is TGTGCCAGCAAGCCCAGGGGGCTGAGCTCCTACAATGAGCAGTTCTTC.

The rearrangement links TRBV5-6 to TRBJ1-4; D is undetermined. The V end lost 2 bases, the J end lost 6 bases, and 14 bases lay between the germline ends. From germline, CDR1 is SGHDT and CDR2 YYEEEE. This CDR3 region has 15 residues. Written as DNA, the CDR3 is TGTGCCAGCAGCTTATCGGGCTGGGAGGATGAAAAACTGTTTTTT. Translating it yields CASSLSGWEDEKLFF.

This clonotype has more than one count but fewer than ten. This chain joins TRBV28 and TRBJ2-5, with D maybe TRBD2 (6 bases). CDR1 and CDR2 (germline): MDHEN, SYDVKM. The V end lost 7 bases, the J end lost 3 bases, and 15 bases lay between the germline ends. The CDR3 spans 14 residues. This CDR3 is CASNPLRGEETQYF. The CDR3 DNA is TGTGCCAGCAACCCCCTGCGCGGGGAAGAGACCCAGTACTTC.

V and J are TRBV20-1 and TRBJ2-5; the match to TRBD2 covers 7 bases. The last part of the DNA fits TRBJ2-7 better; the J call may be wrong. Germline V gene sequence: CDR1 DFQATT, CDR2 SNEGSKA (reference sequence). CDR3 size: 14 residues. CDR3: CSARDWRENYEQYF. The CDR3 DNA is TGCAGTGCTAGAGATTGGCGGGAGAACTACGAGCAGTACTTC.

V is TRBV15 and J is TRBJ2-1; 11 nucleotides agree with TRBD2. Per the germline V gene, CDR1 is LNHNV and CDR2 is YYDKDF (reference sequence). Trimming took 8 bases from V and 0 from J; bases not matched to a gene: 15. The CDR3 contains 19 residues. CDR3 in amino acids: CATGPGLAEVPSSYNEQFF. CDR3 DNA: TGTGCCACCGGCCCGGGACTAGCGGAGGTCCCAAGCTCCTACAATGAGCAGTTCTTC.

The J gene is TRBJ1-1, the V gene TRBV9; tentative D call: TRBD1 (5 bases). The CDR3 is 15 amino acids. V lost 3 bases and J lost 1, with 13 bases in between. Germline V gives CDR1 SGDLS, CDR2 YYNGEE. Here the CDR3 reads CASSDVRGRNTEAFF. The CDR3 DNA is TGTGCCAGCAGCGACGTCCGGGGGAGGAACACTGAAGCTTTCTTT.

Details on this clonotype: The junction shows a germline mismatch at one end, possibly a read error. This sequence joins TRBV20-1 and TRBJ2-3; D remains ambiguous. CDR3 length equals 12 residues. Germline V lookup: CDR1 DFQATT, CDR2 SNEGSKA (reference sequence). DNA of the CDR3: TGCAGGGCTACTGAATCCACAGATACGCAGTATTTT. Translated: CRATESTDTQYF.

The rearrangement joins TRBV10-3 to TRBJ1-2, with no clear D. This CDR3 is built from 15 residues. Trimming cost V 3 bases and J 0 bases, with 11 bases left between them. The germline gives CDR1 ENHRY, CDR2 SYGVKD. The CDR3 DNA is TGTGCCATCAGTGACTACCGGACGGCTAACTATGGCTACACCTTC. Its protein is CAISDYRTANYGYTF.

This chain joins TRBV15 and TRBJ2-2; perhaps TRBD1 as D (5 bases). V gave up 5 bases and J gave up 0 bases, with 10 bases separating them. CDR3 size: 15 residues. CDR1 is LNHNV, CDR2 YYDKDF, per germline (reference sequence). CDR3 coding DNA: TGTGCCACCAGCCTGTCCAGGGCGAACACCGGGGAGCTGTTTTTT. This encodes CATSLSRANTGELFF.

The genes are TRBV5-1 and TRBJ2-5, with no clear D. CDR3 length: 12 residues. V gave up 0 bases and J gave up 4 bases, with 4 bases separating them. Looked up from germline, CDR1 is SGHRS and CDR2 is YFSETQ. The CDR3 DNA reads as TGCGCCAGCAGCTTGGACACAGAGACCCAGTACTTC. As protein: CASSLDTETQYF.

The V call is TRBV20-1, the J call TRBJ2-7, with D hard to call. Germline CDR1 DFQATT, CDR2 SNEGSKA (reference sequence). The V and J ends lost 6 bases and 6 bases respectively, with 21 bases between them. The CDR3 runs 14 residues. The CDR3 loop is CSAGGWARHSEQYF. Written as DNA, the CDR3 is TGCAGTGCCGGTGGGTGGGCCAGGCATAGCGAGCAGTACTTC.

The chain is built from TRBV11-2 and TRBJ2-1; tentatively, D is TRBD2 (5 bases). The length of the CDR3 is 15 residues. The V and J ends lost 5 bases and 5 bases respectively, with 16 bases between them. Germline V CDR1 and CDR2: SGHAT, FQNNGV. CDR3: CASSNNEGLNNEQFF. CDR3 in DNA: TGTGCCAGCAGCAACAATGAGGGTCTCAACAATGAGCAGTTCTTC.

In this sample, this clonotype turned up a few times. The chain links TRBV5-1 to TRBJ2-5; D call uncertain. Trimming took off 2 bases at V and 5 bases at J, with 22 bases between the two ends. The CDR3 is 17 amino acids. From germline, CDR1 is SGHRS and CDR2 YFSETQ. CDR3 DNA: TGCGCCAGCAGCTTTGGATTTGCGACTCAACGCAGGGAGACCCAGTACTTC. This gives the protein CASSFGFATQRRETQYF.

This chain connects TRBV5-5 to TRBJ2-1; a possible D gene is TRBD2 (6 bases). Germline values: CDR1 SGHKS, CDR2 YYEKEE (reference sequence). The ends were cut back, 4 bases at V and 8 bases at J, with 16 bases in the middle. The CDR3 has 14 amino acids. CDR3 sequence reads: CASSLHVPGDEQFF. For the CDR3, the DNA is TGTGCCAGCAGCCTACACGTCCCGGGGGATGAGCAGTTCTTC. Together with reference TRBV5-5 and TRBJ2-1, the CDR3 gives the full variable domain: DAGVTQSPTHLIKTRGQQVTLRCSPISGHKSVSWYQQVLGQGPQFIFQYYEKEERGRGNFPDRFSARQFPNYSSELNVNALLLGDSALYLCASSLHVPGDEQFFGPGTRLTVL.

The chain employs TRBV5-1 and TRBJ2-1; D is perhaps TRBD2 (6 bases). Germline-derived CDR1 and CDR2 are SGHRS and YFSETQ. Between the trimmed V and J ends, which lost 0 bases and 15 bases, there was a span of 13 bases. CDR3 size: 12 residues. In nucleotides, the CDR3 is TGCGCCAGCAGCTTGGGTCTCGGGAGAGGGTTCTTC. Its translation is CASSLGLGRGFF.

A remark on this clonotype: Sequence at one end of the junction differs from germline and may be a read error. This chain links TRBV14 with TRBJ2-5, with unresolved D. This CDR3 spans 15 amino acids. The germline gives CDR1 SGHDN, CDR2 FVKESK. The CDR3 sequence is CASSQDSSISWTQYF. The CDR3 coding sequence is TGTGCCAGCAGTCAAGATAGCTCAATTAGCTGGACCCAGTACTTC. The full variable domain, in which reference TRBV14 and TRBJ2-5 provide the parts outside the CDR3, is EAGVTQFPSHSVIEKGQTVTLRCDPISGHDNLYWYRRVMGKEIKFLLHFVKESKQDESGMPNNRFLAERTGGTYSTLKVQPAELEDSGVYFCASSQDSSISWTQYFGPGTRLLVL.

This clonotype has only a few counts. The V and J genes are TRBV20-1 and TRBJ1-1; D is ambiguous. The CDR3 is 14 residues long. V was trimmed by 1 base and J by 5 bases, leaving 14 bases between them. Germline V lookup: CDR1 DFQATT, CDR2 SNEGSKA (reference sequence). The CDR3 DNA is TGCAGTGCTAGAGCGGCCCTATCGCCGACTGAAGCTTTCTTT. Translating it yields CSARAALSPTEAFF.

This clonotype was seen a few times. The gene calls are TRBV29-1 and TRBJ2-5; TRBD1 matches 8 bases. V lost 6 bases and J lost 10; bases outside the gene matches: 13. This CDR3 comprises 13 residues. Germline V gene sequence: CDR1 SQVTM, CDR2 ANQGSEA. Written as DNA, the CDR3 is TGCAGCGTCACCGGGACAGGAGCGAGGGACCAGTACTTC. As protein: CSVTGTGARDQYF.

The chain is built from TRBV6-5 and TRBJ2-5, with 11 positions matching TRBD2. The CDR3 contains 16 residues. CDR1 is MNHEY, CDR2 SVGAGI, per germline. With 2 bases clipped from V and 1 base from J, the junction kept 3 bases outside the gene matches. The CDR3 coding sequence is TGTGCCAGCAGTTACACTAGCGGGAGTCCCCAAGAGACCCAGTACTTC. Its translation: CASSYTSGSPQETQYF.

V usage is TRBV7-2 and J usage is TRBJ2-1; 14 nucleotides match TRBD2. CDR3 length: 16 amino acids. Germline values: CDR1 SGHTA, CDR2 FQGNSA. The J segment lost 10 bases and the V segment lost 6 bases, leaving 11 bases of the junction unmatched. The CDR3 region is CASRLVTSGGAREQFF. The CDR3 coding sequence is TGTGCCAGCAGACTCGTGACTAGCGGGGGGGCTCGGGAGCAGTTCTTC.

The chain is built from TRBV5-6 and TRBJ1-1, with no clear D. Germline V CDR1 and CDR2: SGHDT, YYEEEE. V was trimmed by 4 bases and J by 0 bases, leaving 10 bases between them. The CDR3 runs to 14 residues. As DNA, the CDR3 is TGTGCCAGCAGCGCGGCCGGATTGAACACTGAAGCTTTCTTT. This codes for CASSAAGLNTEAFF.

Here the CDR3 DNA reads TGCGCCAGCAGCTCCTGGACTAGCGGGAACGCAGATACGCAGTATTTT. It codes for CASSSWTSGNADTQYF. V usage is TRBV5-1 and J usage is TRBJ2-3; TRBD2 matches 12 bases. The trim removed 3 bases at V and 4 bases at J, leaving 6 bases unmatched. The length of the CDR3 is 16 residues. Germline V CDR1 and CDR2: SGHRS, YFSETQ. Drawing the rest from reference TRBV5-1 and TRBJ2-3, the complete variable domain is KAGVTQTPRYLIKTRGQQVTLSCSPISGHRSVSWYQQTPGQGLQFLFEYFSETQRNKGNFPGRFSGRQFSNSRSEMNVSTLELGDSALYLCASSSWTSGNADTQYFGPGTRLTVL.

The CDR3 region is CASKPGPNYGYTF. In nucleotides, the CDR3 is TGTGCCAGCAAACCAGGACCAAACTATGGCTACACCTTC. The rearrangement uses TRBV6-5 and TRBJ1-2, with D uncertain. Germline CDR1 is MNHEY and CDR2 is SVGAGI. This CDR3 has 13 amino acids. V lost 7 bases, J lost 2 bases, and 11 bases lay in between.

This clonotype was picked up a small number of times. The chain has TRBV20-1 and TRBJ2-6, with D perhaps TRBD1 or TRBD2 (5 bases each). The CDR3 length is 16 residues. CDR1 and CDR2 from the germline V gene are DFQATT and SNEGSKA (reference sequence). Trimming removed 4 bases at V and 1 base at J, with 14 bases between. The CDR3 region is CSATRGPRSGANVLTF. CDR3 sequence (DNA): TGCAGTGCTACCCGGGGACCTCGATCTGGGGCCAACGTCCTGACTTTC.

This chain links TRBV3-1 with TRBJ2-3, with TRBD2 matching 9 bases. Trimming cost V 5 bases and J 2 bases; bases outside gene matches: 11. The CDR3 is 17 residues long. The germline gives CDR1 LGHDT, CDR2 YNNKEL (reference sequence). The CDR3 DNA reads as TGTGCCAGCAGCTTAGCTAGCGGGGACCTTATCACAGATACGCAGTATTTT. This sequence encodes CASSLASGDLITDTQYF.